The clone carrying this T cell receptor (beta chain) was seen many times. Germline V CDR1 and CDR2: SGHVS, FQNEAQ. This CDR3 is built from 15 residues. V shed 1 base and J shed 0 bases, with 7 bases lying between them. The data originate from a study of shared clonotypes between healthy human individuals. Assay used: immunoSEQ multiplex PCR; TCRdb lists only in-frame clones, some missing. The data show approximately 1.1 million clones, about four fifths seen once. This receptor was taken from a man aged 18 to 30 in good health. Some clones in this sample may be carry-over from other donors' samples. The V and J genes are TRBV7-8 and TRBJ2-1; D unresolved. The specimen sequenced was memory CD4+ T cells from PBMCs. Subset meaning: CD45RA-negative fraction. The CDR3 reads CASSLGVASYNEQFF. The CDR3, as DNA: TGTGCCAGCAGCTTAGGGGTCGCCTCCTACAATGAGCAGTTCTTC.